The present T cell receptor beta chain was sequenced within a study of shared T cell receptors in the human thymus. The method was immunoSEQ multiplex PCR; TCRdb's version includes in-frame clones alone and lacks a portion of them. The table lists hundreds of thousands of clones, about 89% of them singletons, with roughly 0.0087% in the top ten. Germline values: CDR1 LGHNA, CDR2 YSLEER. This CDR3 is built from 16 residues. The junction had 5 bases not matched to a gene; V was cut back by 1 base and J by 5 bases. The sample also formed part of further work on human thymus T cells. This second study notes: Thymus tissue was removed during corrective cardiac surgery. There were highly overlapping thymic repertoires among unrelated individuals, as related research reported.

The chain links TRBV4-3 to TRBJ2-7, with 13 positions matching TRBD2. The sample taken for sequencing was thymocytes. The TCR originated in a boy younger than two with a congenital heart defect. The CDR3 sequence: CASSQATSGRVHEQYF. The CDR3 coding sequence is TGCGCCAGCAGCCAAGCAACTAGCGGGAGGGTCCACGAGCAGTACTTC.